This T cell receptor (beta chain) was profiled in a study of T cells in Graves' hyperthyroidism and ophthalmopathy. About this clonotype itself: The antigen remains unidentified.

The CDR3 runs to 14 residues. The V gene lost 5 bases and the J gene lost 1 base, with 12 bases spanning the gap. Germline loops: CDR1 ENHRY, CDR2 SYGVKD. Study findings and constraints: Among clonotypes expanded in thyroid above 0.001, most were also found in blood. Separation of ophthalmopathy from stable hyperthyroidism was achieved by a 13 V-J model.

Amplified regions were TCR beta CDR3 sequences from RNA transcripts. The HTBI primer set drove a first-round RT-PCR of the TCR CDR3. MiXCR, applied by TCRdb to the multiplex PCR reads, yields one record per CDR3 protein. The table records 500,000 to 650,000 distinct CDR3 sequences, roughly 45% of them present only once. Uncontrolled infection, other autoimmune disease, pregnancy and lactation each barred patients from inclusion. Thyroid ultrasound, orbital computed tomography, clinical symptoms, and serum thyroxine and TRAb underpinned diagnoses. Sequencing was performed on peripheral blood or thyroid tissue (not recorded which). The sequence was collected from an adult woman with Graves' disease, either hyperthyroidism or ophthalmopathy (not recorded which). The J gene is TRBJ2-7, the V gene TRBV10-3, with D hard to call. The CDR3 is CAISTPYGSYEQYF. Here the CDR3 DNA reads TGTGCCATCAGTACCCCCTATGGTTCCTACGAGCAGTACTTC.